This T cell receptor beta chain was retrieved from a study of T cell repertoires in cytomegalovirus infection. Study-wide context: CMV infection plus the matching HLA type was flagged by public TCR beta signatures. Study-wide results and caveats: Ex vivo, HLA-C-restricted CMV-specific TCR beta clonotypes prevailed over the rest of the response. Using cumulative public TCR beta family frequency, the authors identified those who carried CMV together with the relevant HLA.

For this clonotype: Its specificity is not known.

The J segment lost 2 bases and the V segment lost 4 bases, leaving 6 bases of the junction unmatched. Germline values: CDR1 LNHDA, CDR2 SQIVND (reference sequence). The CDR3 consists of 15 residues. Each CDR3 protein gets one entry after TCRdb re-called the reads with MiXCR. The table shows roughly 990,000 distinct CDR3 sequences, with 30% to 40% occurring only once. Sequenced here: cultured CD8+ T cells from PBMCs, sampled from culture after CMV antigen stimulation. The chain carries TRBV19 and TRBJ2-5; 8 bases fit TRBD1. This TCR was sampled from a human donor in good health (CMV status not recorded). Some clones in this sample may be carry-over from other donors' samples. CDR3 nucleotides: TGTGCCAGTAGTAAACGGGACAGGCCACAAGAGACCCAGTACTTC. As protein: CASSKRDRPQETQYF.